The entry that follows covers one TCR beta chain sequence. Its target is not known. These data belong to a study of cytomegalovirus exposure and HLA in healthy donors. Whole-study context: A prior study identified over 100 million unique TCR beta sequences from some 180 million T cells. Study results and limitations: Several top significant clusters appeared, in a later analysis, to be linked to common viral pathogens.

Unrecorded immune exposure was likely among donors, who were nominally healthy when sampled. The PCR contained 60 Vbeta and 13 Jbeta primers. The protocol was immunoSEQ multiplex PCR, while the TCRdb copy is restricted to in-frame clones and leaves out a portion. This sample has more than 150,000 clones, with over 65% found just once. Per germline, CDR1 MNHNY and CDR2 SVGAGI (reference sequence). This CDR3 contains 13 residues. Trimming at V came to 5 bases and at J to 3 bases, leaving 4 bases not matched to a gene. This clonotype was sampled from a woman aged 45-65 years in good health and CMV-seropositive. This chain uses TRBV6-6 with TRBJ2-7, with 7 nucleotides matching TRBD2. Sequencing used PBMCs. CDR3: CASSPGTNYEQYF. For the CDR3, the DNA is TGTGCCAGCAGTCCCGGGACTAACTACGAGCAGTACTTC.